The 20 T cell receptor beta chains in this list originate from one sample, sequenced in a study of cytomegalovirus exposure and HLA in healthy donors. Data came from immunoSEQ multiplex PCR; TCRdb stores just in-frame clones and leaves some out. The sample carries fewer than 150,000 clones, about 85% recorded once. The sample comprised PBMCs. The receptors shown here come from a man between 18 and 29 years old in good health and CMV-seropositive.

The chain uses TRBV25-1 and TRBJ2-3; the D gene is possibly TRBD1 (6 bases). The CDR3 has 16 residues. Germline V lookup: CDR1 MGHDK, CDR2 SYGVNS. Between the trimmed V and J ends, which lost 4 bases and 0 bases, there was a span of 14 bases. The CDR3 sequence is CASSVRQASSTDTQYF. The DNA of the CDR3 is TGTGCCAGCAGTGTCAGACAGGCGTCTAGCACAGATACGCAGTATTTT.

The chain combines TRBV4-3 with TRBJ2-1, with D unresolved. Trimming took off 0 bases at V and 11 bases at J, with 11 bases between the two ends. Germline V CDR1 and CDR2: LGHNA, YSLEER. This CDR3 is 13 amino acids long. CDR3 DNA: TGCGCCAGCAGCCAAGATCAGACACGTAAGCAGTTCTTC. The encoded protein is CASSQDQTRKQFF.

The chain uses TRBV6-1 and TRBJ1-3; maybe TRBD1 (5 bases). The CDR3 runs to 14 residues. The germline V gene has CDR1 MNHNS and CDR2 SASEGT. V lost 6 bases and J lost 3, with 12 bases in between. CDR3: CASRGGARGNTIYF. As DNA, the CDR3 is TGTGCCAGCAGGGGAGGGGCGCGTGGAAACACCATATATTTT.

The V and J genes are TRBV6-6 and TRBJ1-2; the match to TRBD1 covers 9 bases. The J segment lost 5 bases and the V segment lost 7 bases, leaving 14 bases of the junction unmatched. CDR3 length: 16 residues. CDR1 MNHNY and CDR2 SVGAGI come from the germline V gene (reference sequence). The CDR3 DNA reads TGTGCCAGCAACCACCGGGACAGGGCTTCATCATATGGCTACACCTTC. Its protein product is CASNHRDRASSYGYTF.

This chain connects TRBV11-1 to TRBJ2-7; D possibly corresponds to TRBD1 (5 bases). CDR1 SGHAT and CDR2 FQDESV come from the germline V gene (reference sequence). Deletions cut 1 base from V and 6 bases from J, with 16 bases between. This CDR3 has 15 residues. The CDR3 nucleotides are TGTGCCAGCAGCTTAGAAGGGCAGGGTGTCGGCGAGCAGTACTTC. Translated, it gives CASSLEGQGVGEQYF.

The chain carries TRBV5-1 and TRBJ2-7; D remains unclear. Germline V lookup: CDR1 SGHRS, CDR2 YFSETQ. V lost 4 bases and J 4 bases, leaving 15 bases between the germline ends. This CDR3 is 14 amino acids long. The chain's CDR3 is CASSLLQNSYEQYF. CDR3 bases: TGCGCCAGCAGCCTTCTACAGAATTCTTACGAGCAGTACTTC.

This clone has a single count. This chain connects TRBV2 to TRBJ1-5; D is undetermined. V was shortened by 7 bases and J by 4 bases, with 14 bases between the two germline ends. CDR3 length equals 14 residues. Germline CDR1 is SNHLY and CDR2 is FYNNEI. CDR3 residues: CASNEEGQNQPQHF. CDR3 DNA: TGTGCCAGCAATGAGGAGGGCCAGAATCAGCCCCAGCATTTT. The entire variable domain, with the rest obtained from reference TRBV2 and TRBJ1-5, is as follows: EPEVTQTPSHQVTQMGQEVILRCVPISNHLYFYWYRQILGQKVEFLVSFYNNEISEKSEIFDDQFSVERPDGSNFTLKIRSTKLEDSAMYFCASNEEGQNQPQHFGDGTRLSIL.

This rearrangement joins TRBV6-5 to TRBJ1-1; D is perhaps TRBD1 (6 bases). This CDR3 is built from 14 residues. The V end lost 5 bases, the J end lost 2 bases, and 12 bases lay between the germline ends. Germline assignment: CDR1 MNHEY and CDR2 SVGAGI. CDR3 nucleotide sequence: TGTGCCAGCAGTGCCGTCAGGGGTAACACTGAAGCTTTCTTT. It yields the protein CASSAVRGNTEAFF.

Notes on this clone: One end of the junction is discordant with germline, which a read error may explain. The rearrangement uses TRBV7-9 and TRBJ1-1, with 7 bases identical to TRBD1. This CDR3 has 12 amino acids. The germline V gene encodes CDR1 SEHNR and CDR2 FQNEAQ (reference sequence). CDR3: CASRVGQPGANF. DNA of the CDR3: TGTGCCAGCAGAGTGGGACAGCCGGGGGCCAACTTT.

This rearrangement joins TRBV19 to TRBJ2-7; 11 bases map to TRBD2. V gave up 3 bases and J gave up 3 bases; unmatched junction bases: 10. The CDR3 has 17 amino acids. The V gene's germline CDR1 is LNHDA and CDR2 SQIVND (reference sequence). CDR3 coding DNA: TGTGCCAGTAGTATCGGATTCCTAGCGGGGGGAAGCTACGAGCAGTACTTC. Its translation: CASSIGFLAGGSYEQYF.

The chain has TRBV7-2 and TRBJ2-7; unclear D gene. Trimming took 5 bases from V and 4 from J, leaving 15 bases between them. CDR1 is SGHTA, CDR2 FQGNSA, per germline. The CDR3 has 14 residues. The chain's CDR3 is CASSADVAQYEQYF. The CDR3 bases are TGTGCCAGCAGCGCGGATGTGGCACAATACGAGCAGTACTTC. Together with reference TRBV7-2 and TRBJ2-7, the CDR3 gives the full variable domain: GAGVSQSPSNKVTEKGKDVELRCDPISGHTALYWYRQSLGQGLEFLIYFQGNSAPDKSGLPSDRFSAERTGGSVSTLTIQRTQQEDSAVYLCASSADVAQYEQYFGPGTRLTVT.

This clone has a single count. The chain joins TRBV7-9 to TRBJ1-1; no clear D gene. The ends were cut back, 5 bases at V and 8 bases at J, with 9 bases in the middle. Germline CDR1 and CDR2: SEHNR and FQNEAQ (reference sequence). There are 11 residues in the CDR3. DNA for the CDR3: TGTGCCAGCAGCCCCGGGTGGGAAGCTTTCTTT. Amino acid sequence: CASSPGWEAFF. The whole variable domain, remainder taken from reference TRBV7-9 and TRBJ1-1, is DTGVSQNPRHKITKRGQNVTFRCDPISEHNRLYWYRQTLGQGPEFLTYFQNEAQLEKSRLLSDRFSAERPKGSFSTLEIQRTEQGDSAMYLCASSPGWEAFFGQGTRLTVV.

This clone has more than one count but fewer than ten. This chain links TRBV6-4 with TRBJ2-7; tentative D call: TRBD1 (6 bases). CDR3 length: 15 residues. Looked up from germline, CDR1 is MRHNA and CDR2 is SNTAGT. The V end lost 3 bases, the J end lost 7 bases, and 19 bases lay between the germline ends. The CDR3 reads CASSETVEGDKEQYF. CDR3 sequence (DNA): TGTGCCAGCAGTGAGACAGTTGAGGGGGATAAAGAGCAGTACTTC.

This sequence joins TRBV4-1 and TRBJ1-2; D is unclear. Germline V gene sequence: CDR1 MGHRA, CDR2 YSYEKL. This CDR3 has 15 amino acids. Trimming shortened V by 0 bases and J by 5 bases, and 13 bases separated the two germline ends. CDR3 DNA sequence: TGCGCCAGCAGCCAAGATCGTTCGACAATTTATGGCTACACCTTC. Amino acids: CASSQDRSTIYGYTF.

CDR3 amino acids: CASGNRGPPYGYTF. CDR3 nucleotide sequence: TGTGCCAGCGGTAACAGGGGGCCCCCGTATGGCTACACCTTC. The chain carries TRBV19 and TRBJ1-2, with 9 bases identical to TRBD1. V shed 9 bases and J 5 bases; nucleotides not matched to a gene: 10. The germline V gene has CDR1 LNHDA and CDR2 SQIVND (reference sequence). The CDR3 consists of 14 residues.

This sequence joins TRBV7-6 and TRBJ2-3; perhaps TRBD1 as D (5 bases). CDR1 and CDR2 (germline): SGHVS, FNYEAQ. The length of the CDR3 is 13 residues. Trimming cost V 5 bases and J 2 bases, with 8 bases left between them. CDR3 DNA sequence: TGTGCCAGCAGCAGGGGAAACACAGATACGCAGTATTTT. Translated, it gives CASSRGNTDTQYF. Looking up the rest from reference TRBV7-6 and TRBJ2-3 gives the full variable domain: GAGVSQSPRYKVTKRGQDVALRCDPISGHVSLYWYRQALGQGPEFLTYFNYEAQQDKSGLPNDRFSAERPEGSISTLTIQRTEQRDSAMYRCASSRGNTDTQYFGPGTRLTVL.

The sample holds one count of this clone. Relative to the germline gene, one junction end is altered; a read error may explain this. The V and J genes are TRBV6-4 and TRBJ1-1; 7 bases map to TRBD1. The CDR3 has 15 residues. Germline CDR1 MRHNA, CDR2 SNTAGT. The CDR3 bases are TGTGCCAGCAGTACCCGGACAGGATCGAACACTGAAGCCTTCTTT. Translated, it gives CASSTRTGSNTEAFF.

The J gene is TRBJ1-1, the V gene TRBV5-4; 11 positions match TRBD1. This CDR3 has 18 residues. The trim removed 5 bases at V and 2 bases at J, leaving 14 bases unmatched. Germline-derived CDR1 and CDR2 are SGHNT and YYREEE (reference sequence). The CDR3 DNA reads as TGTGCCAGCAGTCCACGGACAGGGGGCTTCCAGCCCAACACTGAAGCTTTCTTT. As protein: CASSPRTGGFQPNTEAFF.

The rearrangement links TRBV10-2 to TRBJ2-2; 8 bases align to TRBD2. The CDR3 is made up of 14 amino acids. Trimming at V came to 7 bases and at J to 4 bases, leaving 5 bases not matched to a gene. CDR1 and CDR2 (germline): WSHSY, SAAADI. The CDR3 loop is CASTGGSGTGELFF. CDR3 in DNA: TGCGCCAGCACGGGGGGGTCGGGCACCGGGGAGCTGTTTTTT.

This clone appeared a few times. The chain uses TRBV5-1 and TRBJ1-1; D unclear. This CDR3 contains 16 residues. V was trimmed by 0 bases and J by 4 bases, leaving 16 bases between them. Germline CDR1 SGHRS, CDR2 YFSETQ. CDR3 amino acids: CASSLASYVPGTEAFF. For the CDR3, the DNA is TGCGCCAGCAGCTTGGCCTCCTACGTGCCGGGCACTGAAGCTTTCTTT.